These 21 T cell receptor beta chains were sequenced from one sample in a study of cytomegalovirus exposure and HLA in healthy donors. PCR used 60 Vbeta primers and 13 Jbeta primers. Generated by immunoSEQ multiplex PCR, the TCRdb table keeps only in-frame clones and is missing some. The sample lists about 200,000 clones, 85% to 90% occurring once. The specimen sequenced was PBMCs. Receptors originate from a woman aged 18 to 35 in good health and CMV-seronegative.

The chain recombines TRBV2 with TRBJ1-2; the D is unclear. The CDR3 totals 16 residues. Germline V CDR1 and CDR2: SNHLY, FYNNEI. V was cut by 3 bases and J by 7 bases, with 21 bases left in between. The CDR3 DNA is TGTGCCAGCAGTGATCAGCAAAAACCACTAAAGAGTGGCTACACCTTC. Translation gives CASSDQQKPLKSGYTF.

The genes are TRBV7-9 and TRBJ2-7; 8 positions match TRBD1. This CDR3 is 14 amino acids long. Trimming removed 7 bases from V and 0 bases from J; junction bases left unmatched: 5. The germline gives CDR1 SEHNR, CDR2 FQNEAQ (reference sequence). The CDR3 sequence: CASKGQEISYEQYF. CDR3 sequence (DNA): TGTGCCAGCAAGGGACAGGAAATCTCCTACGAGCAGTACTTC.

The chain carries TRBV2 and TRBJ2-4; possible D gene TRBD2, 6 bases. The CDR3 loop spans 12 amino acids. Germline assignment: CDR1 SNHLY and CDR2 FYNNEI. V was shortened by 11 bases and J by 6 bases, with 14 bases between the two germline ends. As DNA, the CDR3 is TGTGCCGGGTCGGCAGCGGGAAACATTCAGTACTTC. The encoded protein is CAGSAAGNIQYF.

Notes on this clone: The germline gene is not matched at one end of the junction; a read error may be the cause. CDR3 sequence reads: CASNVVGYEADSYNEQFF. Written as DNA, the CDR3 is TGTGCCAGCAACGTAGTCGGGTACGAGGCGGACTCCTACAATGAGCAGTTCTTC. V usage is TRBV9 and J usage is TRBJ2-1; no definite D call. CDR3 size: 18 residues. From germline, CDR1 is SGDLS and CDR2 YYNGEE.

V usage is TRBV30 and J usage is TRBJ2-7; 8 nucleotides match TRBD2. Germline trimming cut 2 bases from V and 7 bases from J; bases unmatched to any gene: 13. This CDR3 region has 15 residues. Germline CDR1 is GTSNPN and CDR2 is SVGIG (reference sequence). CDR3 bases: TGTGCCTGGAGTCACGAGCGGGAGACATCTATAGAGCAGTACTTC. Its translation is CAWSHERETSIEQYF.

The table lists this clone with a count of one. The chain joins TRBV7-9 to TRBJ2-2, with D uncertain. Trimming took 5 bases from V and 1 from J, leaving 11 bases between them. CDR3 size: 15 residues. CDR1 is SEHNR, CDR2 FQNEAQ, per germline (reference sequence). The CDR3 DNA is TGTGCCAGCAGCCTGACGACAAGGAACACCGGGGAGCTGTTTTTT. This encodes CASSLTTRNTGELFF.

The J gene is TRBJ2-7, the V gene TRBV27, with D possibly TRBD1 on 6 matching bases. V lost 6 bases, J lost 5 bases, and 14 bases lay in between. The germline V gene has CDR1 MNHEY and CDR2 SMNVEV (reference sequence). There are 13 residues in the CDR3. Here the CDR3 reads CASSSNRVHEQYF. The CDR3 DNA reads TGTGCCAGCAGCAGCAACAGGGTCCACGAGCAGTACTTC.

The chain employs TRBV9 and TRBJ2-2, with a possible D match to TRBD2 (6 bases). V was shortened by 0 bases and J by 0 bases, with 9 bases between the two germline ends. This CDR3 comprises 16 residues. Germline CDR1 reads SGDLS; CDR2 reads YYNGEE. CDR3: CASSVVGTANTGELFF. The CDR3 bases are TGTGCCAGCAGCGTAGTGGGGACTGCGAACACCGGGGAGCTGTTTTTT. The full variable domain, rest sourced from reference TRBV9 and TRBJ2-2, is DSGVTQTPKHLITATGQRVTLRCSPRSGDLSVYWYQQSLDQGLQFLIQYYNGEERAKGNILERFSAQQFPDLHSELNLSSLELGDSALYFCASSVVGTANTGELFFGEGSRLTVL.

The V call is TRBV29-1, the J call TRBJ2-7, with 12 bases matching TRBD1. The CDR3 is 18 amino acids. The V segment lost 8 bases and the J segment 7 bases; nucleotides outside the gene matches: 24. CDR1 SQVTM and CDR2 ANQGSEA come from the germline V gene. DNA of the CDR3: TGCAGCATTTCCTACCGGGACAGGGGGCGAGTCACGACGAGGGAGCAGTACTTC. The encoded protein is CSISYRDRGRVTTREQYF.

The rearrangement uses TRBV18 and TRBJ2-2; no firm D call. CDR3 size: 15 residues. Germline V gene data show CDR1 as KGHSH and CDR2 as LQKENI. Trimming stripped 0 bases from V and 2 bases from J, with 7 bases between. The CDR3 protein is CASSPPTPNTGELFF. CDR3 coding DNA: TGTGCCAGCTCACCACCCACTCCCAACACCGGGGAGCTGTTTTTT.

As DNA, the CDR3 is TGTGCCAGCAGCCAAGATGGGGCCTCTGGGGCCAACGTCCTGACTTTC. Translating gives CASSQDGASGANVLTF. This chain links TRBV4-2 with TRBJ2-6; a possible D gene is TRBD1 (5 bases). Germline assignment: CDR1 LGHNA and CDR2 YNFKEQ. Deletions cut 0 bases from V and 0 bases from J, with 6 bases between. CDR3 length: 16 residues.

This clone came up a few times. V gene TRBV5-1 combines with J gene TRBJ1-4; 7 bases are shared with TRBD1. V dropped 6 bases and J dropped 5; count of bases not matched to a gene: 10. Germline V lookup: CDR1 SGHRS, CDR2 YFSETQ. CDR3 length: 15 residues. The CDR3 DNA is TGCGCCAGCACACCCTACAGGGGACGGAATGAAAAACTGTTTTTT. Translation: CASTPYRGRNEKLFF.

The rearrangement uses TRBV5-6 and TRBJ1-2; TRBD1 is a possible D gene (5 bases). V was trimmed by 4 bases and J by 3 bases, leaving 13 bases between them. Germline CDR1 SGHDT, CDR2 YYEEEE. This CDR3 spans 14 amino acids. CDR3 sequence: CASSPGSTDYGYTF. Here the CDR3 DNA reads TGTGCCAGCAGCCCAGGGTCTACGGACTATGGCTACACCTTC.

The rearrangement joins TRBV30 to TRBJ1-1; tentative D call: TRBD1 (5 bases). The CDR3 runs 13 residues. V was clipped by 2 bases and J by 6 bases, with 13 bases between them. Germline V gene lookup returns CDR1 GTSNPN and CDR2 SVGIG (reference sequence). CDR3 residues: CAWSLGGIAEAFF. In DNA, the CDR3 is TGTGCCTGGAGTTTGGGGGGAATCGCTGAAGCTTTCTTT.

J is TRBJ1-1 and V is TRBV5-1; 8 bases align to TRBD1. Germline CDR1 and CDR2: SGHRS and YFSETQ. CDR3 size: 17 residues. V lost 4 bases to trimming and J lost 0 bases; unmatched junction nucleotides: 11. CDR3 residues: CASSTSGGAWVNTEAFF. CDR3 coding DNA: TGCGCCAGCAGCACCTCAGGGGGCGCTTGGGTGAACACTGAAGCTTTCTTT.

J is TRBJ1-1 and V is TRBV30; D is unresolved. V was clipped by 5 bases and J by 0 bases, with 13 bases between them. Germline loops: CDR1 GTSNPN, CDR2 SVGIG (reference sequence). The CDR3 has 14 residues. The CDR3 sequence: CAWALGLMNTEAFF. The CDR3 region has the DNA TGTGCCTGGGCCCTAGGACTCATGAACACTGAAGCTTTCTTT.

The J gene is TRBJ2-1, the V gene TRBV28, with D perhaps matching TRBD1 (6 bases). V was trimmed by 7 bases and J by 8 bases, leaving 21 bases between them. Per germline, CDR1 MDHEN and CDR2 SYDVKM. The CDR3 is made up of 15 amino acids. Here the CDR3 reads CASNRMGAGDHEQFF. The CDR3 DNA sequence: TGTGCCAGCAATAGGATGGGCGCAGGGGATCATGAGCAGTTCTTC.

This clone was seen only a few times. The genes are TRBV4-3 and TRBJ2-3; a weak D match, TRBD2 (7 bases). Germline V CDR1 and CDR2: LGHNA, YSLEER. This CDR3 region has 17 residues. V gave up 0 bases and J gave up 2 bases, with 15 bases separating them. The CDR3 spells CASSQDRGGGPTDTQYF. CDR3 nucleotides: TGCGCCAGCAGCCAAGATCGAGGGGGAGGGCCCACAGATACGCAGTATTTT.

This sequence joins TRBV2 and TRBJ1-2, with 7 positions matching TRBD1. There are 18 residues in the CDR3. Trimming removed 7 bases from V and 4 bases from J; junction bases left unmatched: 21. Germline loops: CDR1 SNHLY, CDR2 FYNNEI. The DNA for the CDR3 is TGTGCCAGCACCAAAAGTGGTTTAGGACCGACAGGGAGCTATGGCTACACCTTC. Translation gives CASTKSGLGPTGSYGYTF. Full variable domain (remainder filled in from reference TRBV2 and TRBJ1-2): EPEVTQTPSHQVTQMGQEVILRCVPISNHLYFYWYRQILGQKVEFLVSFYNNEISEKSEIFDDQFSVERPDGSNFTLKIRSTKLEDSAMYFCASTKSGLGPTGSYGYTFGSGTRLTVV.

V is TRBV5-5 and J is TRBJ1-1; TRBD1 matches 7 bases. CDR1 and CDR2 from the germline V gene are SGHKS and YYEKEE (reference sequence). Unmatched junction bases numbered 5, after V lost 6 bases and J lost 0 bases. The CDR3 has 14 residues. The CDR3 sequence is CASNQGDLNTEAFF. The CDR3 DNA is TGTGCCAGCAATCAGGGGGACCTGAACACTGAAGCTTTCTTT. Variable domain in full (rest from reference TRBV5-5 and TRBJ1-1): DAGVTQSPTHLIKTRGQQVTLRCSPISGHKSVSWYQQVLGQGPQFIFQYYEKEERGRGNFPDRFSARQFPNYSSELNVNALLLGDSALYLCASNQGDLNTEAFFGQGTRLTVV.

This chain links TRBV12-5 with TRBJ2-5; D is unresolved. The tail of the sequence fits TRBJ2-7 better, so the J call may be wrong. CDR3 length: 12 residues. The germline CDR1 and CDR2 sequences are LGHNT and FRNRAP. CDR3 protein: CASGLVFSEQYF. The CDR3 DNA reads as TGTGCTAGTGGTTTGGTATTCTCCGAGCAGTACTTC.